The 12 T cell receptor beta chains reported below all come from one sample, sequenced in a study of shared clonotypes between healthy human individuals. Cells designated naive CD8 were CD45RO-negative and were positively selected for CCR7, with terminally differentiated effector memory CD45RA+ cells excluded. Profiling relied on immunoSEQ multiplex PCR, and the TCRdb table lists in-frame clones only, not all of them. The sample holds roughly 1,800,000 clones, roughly 94% seen once. Material for sequencing was naive CD8+ T cells sorted from blood. All receptors derive from a man between 18 and 35 years old in good health.

V and J are TRBV13 and TRBJ1-2, with 8 bases lining up with TRBD1. The CDR3 covers 16 residues. Germline CDR1 and CDR2: PRHDT and FYEKMQ (reference sequence). After removal of 2 bases from V and 3 bases from J, the junction contained 8 bases not matched to a gene. Here the CDR3 reads CASSLKQGEDYYGYTF. The CDR3 DNA is TGTGCCAGCAGCTTAAAACAGGGGGAGGACTACTATGGCTACACCTTC. The variable domain in full, with the rest retrieved from reference TRBV13 and TRBJ1-2, is AAGVIQSPRHLIKEKRETATLKCYPIPRHDTVYWYQQGPGQDPQFLISFYEKMQSDKGSIPDRFSAQQFSDYHSELNMSSLELGDSALYFCASSLKQGEDYYGYTFGSGTRLTVV.

This clone was detected once. This chain connects TRBV7-6 to TRBJ2-3; D not certain. The V end was cut by 2 bases, the J end by 0 bases, with 12 bases between. This CDR3 is built from 16 residues. Per germline, CDR1 SGHVS and CDR2 FNYEAQ. The CDR3 reads CASSLQSSWSTDTQYF. The CDR3 DNA sequence: TGTGCCAGCAGCTTACAGTCGAGCTGGAGCACAGATACGCAGTATTTT.

This clone occurred once. V gene TRBV7-8 combines with J gene TRBJ1-2; TRBD1 agrees at 8 bases. V lost 1 base and J lost 7; bases outside the gene matches: 5. Germline lookup yields CDR1 SGHVS and CDR2 FQNEAQ. The CDR3 is 14 amino acids. The CDR3 loop is CASSLGEGQGGYTF. The CDR3 bases are TGTGCCAGCAGCTTAGGTGAAGGACAGGGTGGCTACACCTTC.

The chain employs TRBV14 and TRBJ2-6; no definite D call. In germline, CDR1 is SGHDN, CDR2 FVKESK. Trimming removed 3 bases at V and 1 base at J, with 16 bases between. This CDR3 region has 18 residues. CDR3 sequence: CASSHLQSPPSGANVLTF. The CDR3 DNA sequence: TGTGCCAGCAGCCATTTACAGAGTCCCCCTTCTGGGGCCAACGTCCTGACTTTC.

On this clone: The same CDR3 arises from other DNA sequences in this sample as well. The chain joins TRBV6-5 to TRBJ2-2, with a weak D call TRBD2 (6 bases). Between the trimmed V and J ends, which lost 0 bases and 7 bases, there was a span of 9 bases. The CDR3 sequence is 14 residues long. CDR1 and CDR2 (germline): MNHEY, SVGAGI. The CDR3 spells CASSYSRGNGELFF. CDR3 in DNA: TGTGCCAGCAGTTACTCCCGGGGGAACGGGGAGCTGTTTTTT.

This clone was picked up one time. The chain carries TRBV2 and TRBJ2-1; 7 nucleotides align to TRBD2. CDR3 length: 14 residues. The V and J ends lost 4 bases and 9 bases, in that order; junction bases with no gene match: 9. Germline CDR1 SNHLY, CDR2 FYNNEI. CDR3 protein: CASSVAGGRGEQFF. CDR3 in DNA: TGTGCCAGCAGTGTAGCGGGCGGGCGTGGTGAGCAGTTCTTC.

This chain links TRBV6-8 with TRBJ1-1, with a possible D match to TRBD1 (5 bases). V lost 4 bases to trimming and J lost 8 bases, with 8 bases between them. CDR1 and CDR2 from the germline V gene are MNHGY and SAAAGT. The CDR3 loop spans 11 amino acids. The CDR3 spells CASSSTDEAFF. In DNA, the CDR3 is TGTGCCAGCAGTTCGACAGACGAAGCTTTCTTT.

The chain combines TRBV7-8 with TRBJ1-1; 10 bases agree with TRBD1. This CDR3 is built from 14 residues. V trimming: 2 bases; J trimming: 5 bases; junction bases outside the gene matches: 2. Germline lookup yields CDR1 SGHVS and CDR2 FQNEAQ. The CDR3 bases are TGTGCCAGCAGCTTACGGGACAGGGGAACTGAAGCTTTCTTT. It codes for CASSLRDRGTEAFF.

The V call is TRBV27, the J call TRBJ2-1; possibly TRBD2 for D (5 bases). The CDR3 covers 16 residues. The germline V gene has CDR1 MNHEY and CDR2 SMNVEV (reference sequence). Between the trimmed V and J ends, which lost 0 bases and 2 bases, there was a span of 11 bases. CDR3 sequence reads: CASSLSASWAYNEQFF. In DNA form, the CDR3 reads TGTGCCAGCAGTTTATCGGCTAGCTGGGCCTACAATGAGCAGTTCTTC.

This clone was counted once. The chain employs TRBV6-5 and TRBJ2-7, with D possibly TRBD2 on 6 matching bases. The CDR3 spans 14 residues. Germline CDR1 MNHEY, CDR2 SVGAGI. Trimming took off 3 bases at V and 6 bases at J, with 15 bases between the two ends. CDR3 sequence reads: CASSYNLEGLEQYF. The CDR3 nucleotides are TGTGCCAGCAGTTATAACCTGGAGGGCCTCGAGCAGTACTTC.

The genes are TRBV9 and TRBJ2-7, with a possible D match to TRBD2 (7 bases). From germline, CDR1 is SGDLS and CDR2 YYNGEE. This CDR3 spans 15 amino acids. The V gene lost 3 bases and the J gene lost 2 bases, with 15 bases spanning the gap. The CDR3 here is CASSGGGRDPYEQYF. The CDR3 DNA follows: TGTGCCAGCAGCGGAGGGGGGAGGGACCCCTACGAGCAGTACTTC. The complete variable domain, with remaining parts taken from reference TRBV9 and TRBJ2-7, reads DSGVTQTPKHLITATGQRVTLRCSPRSGDLSVYWYQQSLDQGLQFLIQYYNGEERAKGNILERFSAQQFPDLHSELNLSSLELGDSALYFCASSGGGRDPYEQYFGPGTRLTVT.

V is TRBV28 and J is TRBJ1-6; D perhaps matches TRBD1 (6 bases). Germline V lookup: CDR1 MDHEN, CDR2 SYDVKM. The CDR3 spans 15 residues. Trimming removed 5 bases at V and 2 bases at J, with 10 bases between. As DNA, the CDR3 is TGTGCCAGCAGTGGGCGGACAGCCTATAATTCACCCCTCCACTTT. Translation: CASSGRTAYNSPLHF.